These 20 T cell receptor beta chains originate from one sample sequenced in a study of PD-L1 blockade in urothelial cancer. The assay was immunoSEQ multiplex PCR, and TCRdb's table has in-frame clones only and misses some. Of just over 50,000 clones detected, about 80% appear once; the ten largest clones hold less than 4.5%. The material sequenced was PBMCs, taken around atezolizumab (anti-PD-L1) treatment. The source of these receptors is a man in his 70s with urothelial cancer.

The genes are TRBV2 and TRBJ2-5; weak D call: TRBD2 (7 bases). The CDR3 has 16 residues. V lost 0 bases to trimming and J lost 5 bases, with 16 bases between them. CDR1 is SNHLY and CDR2 is FYNNEI in the germline V gene. DNA of the CDR3: TGTGCCAGCAGTGAAGCGCTGGGGGGGGCAAGGGAGACCCAGTACTTC. Protein sequence: CASSEALGGARETQYF.

This clone was seen only a few times. The chain employs TRBV19 and TRBJ2-2; TRBD2 matches at 11 bases. CDR1 and CDR2 (germline): LNHDA, SQIVND (reference sequence). The V segment lost 5 bases and the J segment 5 bases; nucleotides outside the gene matches: 1. The CDR3 contains 14 residues. CDR3 protein: CASSGLAGTGELFF. CDR3 in DNA: TGTGCCAGTAGTGGACTAGCGGGTACCGGGGAGCTGTTTTTT.

As to this clone: Within the sample, other DNA sequences also encode this same CDR3. The V and J genes are TRBV7-8 and TRBJ2-7, with D hard to call. Germline-derived CDR1 and CDR2 are SGHVS and FQNEAQ. This CDR3 spans 13 amino acids. The V gene lost 1 base and the J gene lost 1 base, with 5 bases spanning the gap. The CDR3 DNA reads as TGTGCCAGCAGCTTAGAGCAATCCTACGAGCAGTACTTC. It translates to CASSLEQSYEQYF.

Turning to this clone: A read error may produce the germline difference seen at one junction end. The chain uses TRBV7-3 and TRBJ2-2; TRBD2 agrees at 10 bases. CDR3 length equals 15 residues. Germline CDR1 SGHTA, CDR2 FQGTGA. The CDR3 loop is CASSLTSGTTGELFF. The CDR3 DNA is TGTGCCAGCAGCCTAACTAGCGGGACCACCGGGGAGCTGTTTTTT.

This clone was observed a single time. V and J are TRBV27 and TRBJ1-1; TRBD1 might be the D (6 bases). The CDR3 is made up of 14 amino acids. Trimming shortened V by 2 bases and J by 6 bases, and 13 bases separated the two germline ends. Looked up from germline, CDR1 is MNHEY and CDR2 is SMNVEV (reference sequence). The CDR3 coding sequence is TGTGCCAGCAGTTTAAGCCCGAGGGGGTCTGAAGCTTTCTTT. Translating it yields CASSLSPRGSEAFF.

V and J are TRBV6-6 and TRBJ2-3, with D unresolved. V dropped 7 bases and J dropped 0 bases, with 14 bases sitting between them. The CDR3 spans 15 residues. Germline CDR1 and CDR2: MNHNY and SVGAGI (reference sequence). The CDR3 here is CASILGGPSTDTQYF. CDR3 nucleotide sequence: TGTGCCAGCATTTTAGGCGGCCCAAGCACAGATACGCAGTATTTT.

The chain links TRBV5-1 to TRBJ2-6, with D perhaps TRBD2 (5 bases). This CDR3 is 18 amino acids long. Germline V lookup: CDR1 SGHRS, CDR2 YFSETQ. Trimming stripped 3 bases from V and 4 bases from J, with 20 bases between. The CDR3 protein is CASSYRGSTSPGANVLTF. The CDR3 bases are TGCGCCAGCAGCTACCGTGGGAGCACCTCGCCCGGGGCCAACGTCCTGACTTTC. Drawing the rest from reference TRBV5-1 and TRBJ2-6, the complete variable domain is KAGVTQTPRYLIKTRGQQVTLSCSPISGHRSVSWYQQTPGQGLQFLFEYFSETQRNKGNFPGRFSGRQFSNSRSEMNVSTLELGDSALYLCASSYRGSTSPGANVLTFGAGSRLTVL.

The CDR3 bases are TGTGCCACCAGACTAAGGGACTTCGGGGATAATGAGCAGTTCTTC. As protein: CATRLRDFGDNEQFF. The chain couples TRBV15 to TRBJ2-1, with D maybe TRBD2 (6 bases). This CDR3 region has 15 residues. With 6 bases removed from V and 7 bases from J, the gap between germline ends came to 19 bases. Germline V gene sequence: CDR1 LNHNV, CDR2 YYDKDF (reference sequence). Together with reference TRBV15 and TRBJ2-1, the CDR3 gives the full variable domain: DAMVIQNPRYQVTQFGKPVTLSCSQTLNHNVMYWYQQKSSQAPKLLFHYYDKDFNNEADTPDNFQSRRPNTSFCFLDIRSPGLGDTAMYLCATRLRDFGDNEQFFGPGTRLTVL.

V usage is TRBV7-2 and J usage is TRBJ1-5; weak D call: TRBD1 (5 bases). Germline V CDR1 and CDR2: SGHTA, FQGNSA. V lost 5 bases and J 7 bases, leaving 12 bases between the germline ends. The CDR3 covers 13 residues. CDR3 DNA sequence: TGTGCCAGCAGCCTCGCGGGACGGCAGCCCCAGCATTTT. This encodes CASSLAGRQPQHF.

The chain links TRBV7-9 to TRBJ2-1; 7 nucleotides match TRBD2. The CDR3 totals 14 residues. Germline CDR1 reads SEHNR; CDR2 reads FQNEAQ (reference sequence). With 5 bases clipped from V and 7 bases from J, the junction kept 8 bases outside the gene matches. CDR3 sequence reads: CASSLFGTMNEQFF. Written as DNA, the CDR3 is TGTGCCAGCAGCCTCTTCGGGACTATGAATGAGCAGTTCTTC.

This chain joins TRBV15 and TRBJ2-1; perhaps TRBD1 as D (6 bases). The V and J ends lost 2 bases and 13 bases respectively, with 18 bases between them. The CDR3 is 14 residues long. Germline assignment: CDR1 LNHNV and CDR2 YYDKDF (reference sequence). The CDR3 region is CATSRIDFGQLQFF. CDR3 DNA: TGTGCCACCAGCAGAATCGACTTCGGACAGCTACAGTTCTTC.

This clone was observed once. The gene calls are TRBV5-4 and TRBJ2-7; D is undetermined. The CDR3 totals 14 residues. CDR1 SGHNT and CDR2 YYREEE come from the germline V gene (reference sequence). Trimming shortened V by 1 base and J by 2 bases, and 10 bases separated the two germline ends. The CDR3 DNA sequence: TGTGCCAGCAGCTTGTACGCGGTTACCTACGAGCAGTACTTC. Translation: CASSLYAVTYEQYF.

This chain connects TRBV5-1 to TRBJ2-3, with 14 bases aligning to TRBD2. Germline trimming cut 3 bases from V and 2 bases from J; bases unmatched to any gene: 2. The CDR3 extends over 16 amino acids. CDR1 and CDR2 (germline): SGHRS, YFSETQ. The CDR3 bases are TGCGCCAGCAGCTGGACTAGCGGGGGGAACACAGATACGCAGTATTTT. It encodes CASSWTSGGNTDTQYF.

This clone was observed a few times. The chain links TRBV7-6 to TRBJ1-1; D call uncertain. V lost 5 bases to trimming and J lost 5 bases, with 18 bases between them. The germline V gene encodes CDR1 SGHVS and CDR2 FNYEAQ. The CDR3 is 15 residues long. CDR3 in amino acids: CASSPYAGARTEAFF. The CDR3 bases are TGTGCCAGCAGCCCTTACGCGGGAGCGAGGACTGAAGCTTTCTTT.

The chain uses TRBV18 and TRBJ1-1, with D unclear. Per the germline V gene, CDR1 is KGHSH and CDR2 is LQKENI. Between the trimmed V and J ends, which lost 0 bases and 2 bases, there was a span of 10 bases. The CDR3 has 15 amino acids. In DNA form, the CDR3 reads TGTGCCAGCTCACCACCGGCGACGGGAAACACTGAAGCTTTCTTT. Encoded protein: CASSPPATGNTEAFF.

The chain has TRBV5-3 and TRBJ2-7; TRBD1 is a possible D gene (5 bases). TRBV5-3 is flagged as an ORF with uncertain function. Trimming took 4 bases from V and 0 from J, leaving 11 bases between them. The CDR3 contains 14 residues. The CDR3 region is CARSPRVSSYEQYF. In DNA form, the CDR3 reads TGTGCCAGAAGCCCCAGGGTTAGCTCCTACGAGCAGTACTTC.

In its sample, this clone was seen a few times. The rearrangement uses TRBV7-6 and TRBJ2-7, with D perhaps TRBD1 (5 bases). The germline V and J ends were trimmed by 5 bases and 5 bases, with 10 bases remaining between them. CDR3 length equals 12 residues. CDR1 and CDR2 (germline): SGHVS, FNYEAQ. CDR3 sequence: CASSHRSDEQYF. The CDR3 DNA follows: TGTGCCAGCAGCCACAGGTCTGACGAGCAGTACTTC.

The chain couples TRBV18 to TRBJ2-3, with 8 bases fitting TRBD2. Germline trimming cut 2 bases from V and 0 bases from J; bases unmatched to any gene: 4. CDR3 length: 16 residues. The V gene's germline CDR1 is KGHSH and CDR2 LQKENI. The CDR3, as DNA: TGTGCCAGCTCACCAATAGGCGGGGGGAGCACAGATACGCAGTATTTT. Its protein is CASSPIGGGSTDTQYF.

V is TRBV2 and J is TRBJ2-2; the D gene is possibly TRBD1 (6 bases). The CDR3 is 14 amino acids. Trimming stripped 10 bases from V and 0 bases from J, with 12 bases between. In germline, CDR1 is SNHLY, CDR2 FYNNEI. The CDR3 bases are TGTGCCATCACGGGACATCCGAACACCGGGGAGCTGTTTTTT. Encoded protein: CAITGHPNTGELFF.

The CDR3 bases are TGTGCCACCAGCTACAGGGCACGGGAAGAGACCCAGTACTTC. Translating gives CATSYRAREETQYF. The V call is TRBV15, the J call TRBJ2-5, with D perhaps TRBD1 (6 bases). The CDR3 length is 14 residues. The germline CDR1 and CDR2 sequences are LNHNV and YYDKDF (reference sequence). V lost 5 bases, J lost 3 bases, and 13 bases lay in between.